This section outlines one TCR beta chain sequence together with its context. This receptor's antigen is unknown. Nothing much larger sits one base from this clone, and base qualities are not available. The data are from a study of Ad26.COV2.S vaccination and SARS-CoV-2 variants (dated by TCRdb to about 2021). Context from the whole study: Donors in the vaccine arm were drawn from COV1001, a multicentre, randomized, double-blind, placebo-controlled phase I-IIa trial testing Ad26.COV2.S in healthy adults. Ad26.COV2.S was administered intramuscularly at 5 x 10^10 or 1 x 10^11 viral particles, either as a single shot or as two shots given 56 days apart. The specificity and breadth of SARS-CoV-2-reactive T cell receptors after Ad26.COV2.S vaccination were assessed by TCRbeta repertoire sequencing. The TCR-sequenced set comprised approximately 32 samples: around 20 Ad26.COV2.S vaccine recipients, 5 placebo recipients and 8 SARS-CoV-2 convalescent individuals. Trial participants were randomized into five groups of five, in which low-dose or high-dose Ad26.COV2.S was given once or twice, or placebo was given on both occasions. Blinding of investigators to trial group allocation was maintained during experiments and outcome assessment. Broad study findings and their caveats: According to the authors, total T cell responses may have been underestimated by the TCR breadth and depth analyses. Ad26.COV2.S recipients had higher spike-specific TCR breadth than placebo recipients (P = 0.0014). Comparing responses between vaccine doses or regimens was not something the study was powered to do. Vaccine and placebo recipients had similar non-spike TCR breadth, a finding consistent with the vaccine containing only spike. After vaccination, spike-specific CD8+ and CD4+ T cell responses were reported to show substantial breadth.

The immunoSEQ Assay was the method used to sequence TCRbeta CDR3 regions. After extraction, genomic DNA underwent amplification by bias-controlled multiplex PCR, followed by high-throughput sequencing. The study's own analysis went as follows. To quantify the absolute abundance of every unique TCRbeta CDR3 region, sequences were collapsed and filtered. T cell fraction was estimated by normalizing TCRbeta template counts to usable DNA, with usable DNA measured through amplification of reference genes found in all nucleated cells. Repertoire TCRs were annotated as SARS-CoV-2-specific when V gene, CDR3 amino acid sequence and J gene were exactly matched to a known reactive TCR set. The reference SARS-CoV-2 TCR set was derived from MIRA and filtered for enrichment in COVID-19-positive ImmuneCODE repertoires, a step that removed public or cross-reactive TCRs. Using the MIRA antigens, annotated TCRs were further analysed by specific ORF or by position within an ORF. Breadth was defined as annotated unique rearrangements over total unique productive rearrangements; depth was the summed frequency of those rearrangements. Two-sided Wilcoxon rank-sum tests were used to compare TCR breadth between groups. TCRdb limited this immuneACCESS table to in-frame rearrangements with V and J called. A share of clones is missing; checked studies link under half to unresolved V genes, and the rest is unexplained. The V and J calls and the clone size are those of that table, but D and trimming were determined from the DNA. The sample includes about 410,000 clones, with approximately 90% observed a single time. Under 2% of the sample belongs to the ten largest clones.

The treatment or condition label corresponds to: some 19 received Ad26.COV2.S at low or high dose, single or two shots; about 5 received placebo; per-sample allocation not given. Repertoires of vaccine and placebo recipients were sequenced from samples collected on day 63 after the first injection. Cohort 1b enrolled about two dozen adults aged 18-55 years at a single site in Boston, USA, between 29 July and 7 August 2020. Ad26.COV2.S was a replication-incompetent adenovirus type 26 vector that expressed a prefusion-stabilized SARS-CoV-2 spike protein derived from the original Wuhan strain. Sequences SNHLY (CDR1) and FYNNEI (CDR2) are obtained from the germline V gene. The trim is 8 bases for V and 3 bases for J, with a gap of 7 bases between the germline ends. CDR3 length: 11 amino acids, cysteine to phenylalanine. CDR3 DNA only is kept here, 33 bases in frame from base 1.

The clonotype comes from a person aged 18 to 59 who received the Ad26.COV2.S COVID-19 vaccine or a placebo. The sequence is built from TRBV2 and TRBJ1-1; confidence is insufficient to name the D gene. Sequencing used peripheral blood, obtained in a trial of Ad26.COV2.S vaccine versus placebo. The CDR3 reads CASLVDTEAFF. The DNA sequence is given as TGTGCCAGCCTTGTGGACACTGAAGCTTTCTTT.